This T cell receptor (beta chain) appears in the sequencing data of a study of early stage breast cancer tumors (dated by TCRdb to between 2016 and 2019). With respect to the entire study: Of the 15 to 20 invasive breast tumors, about a dozen were found to be estrogen receptor-positive, progesterone receptor-positive and HER2-negative. About 65% of the 12 ER+/PR+/HER2- tumors were invasive ductal carcinomas, while the other four were invasive lobular carcinomas. On average, each sample had roughly 9.9-fold read coverage. Across all samples, 2 million to 3 million templates representing around 1 million unique clonotypes were detected.

What the research found in general, with its limitations: Greater similarity was observed between blood and normal breast repertoires than between blood and tumor repertoires, and tumor was distinguished from normal in most of the 16 patients when each tissue was compared with blood. Because the cohort was small, a breakdown by tumor subtype could not be done. Bulk genomic DNA sequencing of unsorted cells missed chain pairing and functional markers such as CD4, CD8 and FOXP3. Compared with adjacent normal breast tissue, tumors had 2.5 to 3-fold higher T cell density and higher clonality. Enriched TCRB sequences shared across patients were found to be mostly commonly generated sequences that were unlikely to play an important role in the tumor microenvironment.

Each sample was amplified in two independent genomic DNA replicates, using approximately 0.5 ug for blood and around 1.5 ug for tumor or normal breast. TCRB sequencing of genomic DNA was carried out with the ImmunoSeq Intro kit according to the manufacturer's instructions. The multiplex PCR ran for 30 to 35 cycles using proprietary primers and spike-in control sequences for absolute quantification. Single-end 150-bp reads were used to sequence an 87-bp fragment covering the CDR3 and the flanking V and J genes. Each lane of an Illumina MiSeq running version 3.0 chemistry carried seven multiplexed samples, with two replicates apiece. The source study handled its data this way. The vendor's proprietary pipeline processed the raw data and merged both replicates into a single result for each sample. To define clonotypes, the study grouped productive rearrangements that shared the V-gene family, CDR3 amino acid sequence and J-gene segment. Clonality was computed as 1 minus the normalized Shannon entropy (Pielou evenness) of TCRB abundances. To estimate T cell density, the total number of templates was divided by the input cell count, which was inferred from how much DNA went in. Recon was used with default parameters to estimate total repertoire diversity and clonality. Clonotypes with over 0.1% abundance in tumor and at least 32-fold higher abundance in tumor than in normal breast were defined as tumor-enriched. What TCRdb holds here is the immuneACCESS table cut down to in-frame rearrangements. Part of the clones is not present; checked against another copy, under half of the missing clones reflect an unresolved V gene, and the others are unexplained. The D gene and trimming were derived from the DNA, and the V and J assignments and clone size from that table. For this sample there are 25,000 to 35,000 clones; 72% appear just once. The top ten constitute 33% of the sample.

The study profiled bulk TCR beta-chain repertoires in matched peripheral blood, tumor and adjacent normal breast tissue taken from some 17 patients with early-stage breast cancer. Before surgery, roughly 5-11 mL of whole blood was collected into EDTA tubes and then processed within 2 hours. Ficoll-Paque centrifugation in SepMate-50 tubes was used to isolate peripheral blood mononuclear cells. For storage in liquid nitrogen, PBMCs were cryopreserved as aliquots of 2 to 4 million cells in around 90% FBS with around 10% DMSO. The Qiagen AllPrep DNA/RNA Mini kit was used to extract genomic DNA. With respect to this clone: Its antigen has not been determined. Base quality data are lacking; no much larger clone is found one base away.

The germline V gene sets CDR1 to SGHDN and CDR2 to FVKESK. Reading from cysteine to phenylalanine, the CDR3 counts 15 amino acids. Solely the CDR3 DNA is kept, with 45 bases framed from the first base. V is shortened by 0 bases, J by 4 bases, and the region joining them spans 7 bases. The receptor's source is a person aged 45 to 59 with breast cancer. The sample taken for sequencing was blood. The V gene is TRBV14 and the J gene is TRBJ2-6, with a weak D call of TRBD1 (6 bases match). Here the CDR3 is given as CASSQDGTGANVLTF. Here is the DNA: TGTGCCAGCAGCCAAGACGGGACAGGGGCCAACGTCCTGACTTTC.